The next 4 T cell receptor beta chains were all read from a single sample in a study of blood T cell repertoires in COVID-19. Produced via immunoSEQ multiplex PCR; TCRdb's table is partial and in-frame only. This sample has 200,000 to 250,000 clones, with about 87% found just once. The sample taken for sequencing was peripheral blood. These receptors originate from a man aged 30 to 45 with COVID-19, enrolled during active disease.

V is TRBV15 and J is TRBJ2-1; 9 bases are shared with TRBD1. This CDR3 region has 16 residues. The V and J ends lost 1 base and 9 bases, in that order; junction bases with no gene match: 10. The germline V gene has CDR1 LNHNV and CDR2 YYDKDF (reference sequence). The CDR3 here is CATSRAYRGLNPEQFF. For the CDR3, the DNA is TGTGCCACCAGCAGAGCTTACAGGGGGCTAAACCCTGAGCAGTTCTTC.

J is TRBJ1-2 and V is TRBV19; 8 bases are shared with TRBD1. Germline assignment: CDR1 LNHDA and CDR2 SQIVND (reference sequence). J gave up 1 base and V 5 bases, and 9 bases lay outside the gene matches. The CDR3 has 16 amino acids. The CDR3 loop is CASSADRGTLNYGYTF. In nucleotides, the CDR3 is TGTGCCAGTAGTGCCGACAGGGGCACCCTTAACTATGGCTACACCTTC.

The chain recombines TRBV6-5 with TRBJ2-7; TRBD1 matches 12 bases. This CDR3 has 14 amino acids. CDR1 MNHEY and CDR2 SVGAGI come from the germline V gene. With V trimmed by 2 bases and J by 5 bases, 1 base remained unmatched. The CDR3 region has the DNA TGTGCCAGCAGTTACGGGACAGGGGGCGACGAGCAGTACTTC. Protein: CASSYGTGGDEQYF.

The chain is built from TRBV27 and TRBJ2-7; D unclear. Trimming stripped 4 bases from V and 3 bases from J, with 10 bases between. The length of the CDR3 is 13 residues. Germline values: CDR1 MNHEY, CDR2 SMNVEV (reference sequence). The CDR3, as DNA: TGTGCCAGCAGTTCGTATCCAGACTACGAGCAGTACTTC. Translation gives CASSSYPDYEQYF.